These T cell receptor beta chains were read from a single sample in a study of early T cells in non-severe SARS-CoV-2 infection. In TCRdb, the 5' RACE reads were re-called with MiXCR into one record per CDR3 protein. The sample carries roughly 120,000 distinct CDR3 sequences, 14% to 15% recorded once. Sequenced input: whole blood. The receptors were gathered from an adult who was a healthcare worker with PCR-confirmed SARS-CoV-2 infection or an uninfected control (not recorded which). Each CDR3 is given with its conserved first and last residue. A D gene is named only where the DNA matches it firmly. Size is stated for part of the rows, as once, few or many counts, or as a class when the clone is expanded.

clone size | J gene | D gene | V gene | CDR3 protein | CDR3 DNA
. | TRBJ2-7 | . | TRBV18 | CASSYDSSYEQYF | TGTGCCAGCTCATACGACAGCTCCTACGAGCAGTACTTC
many | TRBJ2-5 | . | TRBV29-1 | CSGNTGGETQYF | TGCAGCGGAAACACGGGCGGGGAGACCCAGTACTTC
few | TRBJ1-1 | . | TRBV5-1 | CASRQDTEAFF | TGCGCCAGCCGACAGGACACTGAAGCTTTCTTT
. | TRBJ2-6 | . | TRBV7-9 | CASSLGGTLSPSGANVLTF | TGTGCCAGCAGCTTAGGCGGGACTCTCTCCCCCTCTGGGGCCAACGTCCTGACTTTC
. | TRBJ1-2 | TRBD1 | TRBV30 | CAWSQGVQGYTF | TGTGCCTGGAGTCAGGGGGTACAGGGCTACACCTTC
few | TRBJ2-7 | . | TRBV7-2 | CASSLARAVYEQYF | TGTGCCAGCAGCTTAGCCCGGGCGGTTTACGAGCAGTACTTC
. | TRBJ1-2 | TRBD1 | TRBV4-1 | CASSQGQGATYGYTF | TGCGCCAGCAGCCAAGGACAGGGGGCGACCTATGGCTACACCTTC
few | TRBJ2-7 | TRBD2 | TRBV7-8 | CASSARRGLAGTTYEQYF | TGTGCCAGCAGCGCCCGACGGGGACTAGCGGGGACCACCTACGAGCAGTACTTC
. | TRBJ1-4 | TRBD1 | TRBV7-9 | CASSSRDRGLVKLFF | TGTGCCAGCAGCTCCCGGGACAGGGGGCTCGTGAAACTGTTTTTT
. | TRBJ1-2 | . | TRBV7-9 | CASSGDGYTF | TGTGCCAGCAGCGGGGACGGCTACACCTTC
. | TRBJ1-2 | . | TRBV4-1 | CASSQDLTGTLYGYTF | TGCGCCAGCAGCCAAGATCTTACAGGAACCCTCTATGGCTACACCTTC
. | TRBJ2-7 | . | TRBV9 | CASSVATNSYEQYF | TGTGCCAGCAGCGTAGCTACCAATTCCTACGAGCAGTACTTC
. | TRBJ2-1 | TRBD1 | TRBV19 | CASKGQGVTEQFF | TGTGCCAGTAAGGGACAGGGGGTGACTGAGCAGTTCTTC
few | TRBJ2-5 | TRBD2 | TRBV24-1 | CATSTSRGGSETQYF | TGTGCCACCAGTACATCCCGGGGGGGGTCAGAGACCCAGTACTTC
. | TRBJ2-3 | . | TRBV5-1 | CASSSRHSTDTQYF | TGCGCCAGCAGCTCAAGGCACTCCACAGATACGCAGTATTTT
few | TRBJ2-5 | . | TRBV10-3 | CAISESFGVFQETQYF | TGTGCCATCAGTGAGTCGTTTGGTGTTTTCCAAGAGACCCAGTACTTC
few | TRBJ1-1 | . | TRBV12-3/TRBV12-4 | CASSLGNLGAFF | TGTGCCAGCAGTTTAGGGAACTTGGGAGCTTTCTTT
. | TRBJ2-1 | . | TRBV2 | CASNSGTGTNEQFF | TGTGCCAGCAATAGCGGGACAGGGACCAATGAGCAGTTCTTC
. | TRBJ2-2 | . | TRBV29-1 | CSVRSTGELFF | TGCAGCGTCCGAAGCACCGGGGAGCTGTTTTTT
many | TRBJ2-3 | . | TRBV18 | CASSPGTSTDTQYF | TGTGCCAGCTCACCGGGGACTAGCACAGATACGCAGTATTTT
. | TRBJ1-3 | . | TRBV6-2/TRBV6-3 | CASSSRASGNTIYF | TGTGCCAGCAGTTCCCGGGCATCTGGAAACACCATATATTTT
few | TRBJ2-2 | . | TRBV7-2 | CASSPSPLGSNTGELFF | TGTGCCAGCAGCCCTAGCCCGTTAGGGTCGAACACCGGGGAGCTGTTTTTT
few | TRBJ2-1 | TRBD2 | TRBV29-1 | CSVAGTSGGEQFF | TGCAGCGTTGCAGGGACTAGCGGGGGGGAGCAGTTCTTC
. | TRBJ1-5 | . | TRBV6-6 | CASSYFGNQPQHF | TGTGCCAGCAGTTACTTTGGGAATCAGCCCCAGCATTTT
many | TRBJ2-6 | TRBD1 | TRBV19 | CASSKGQGRLTGANVLTF | TGTGCCAGTAGTAAAGGACAGGGGAGATTGACTGGGGCCAACGTCCTGACTTTC
. | TRBJ1-4 | . | TRBV5-4 | CASSWDKNEKLFF | TGTGCCAGCAGCTGGGACAAGAATGAAAAACTGTTTTTT
many | TRBJ2-5 | TRBD2 | TRBV5-4 | CASSSQYRGEQETQYF | TGTGCCAGCAGCTCCCAATACCGGGGGGAACAAGAGACCCAGTACTTC
. | TRBJ2-1 | TRBD1 | TRBV6-6 | CASSGTGINEQFF | TGTGCCAGTTCCGGGACAGGGATCAATGAGCAGTTCTTC
few | TRBJ1-2 | . | TRBV5-1 | CASKGGSLGYNYGYTF | TGCGCCAGCAAGGGTGGCAGTCTGGGATATAACTATGGCTACACCTTC
. | TRBJ1-2 | . | TRBV20-1 | CSAILTEYGYTF | TGCAGTGCTATTTTGACAGAGTATGGCTACACCTTC
. | TRBJ2-7 | TRBD2 | TRBV10-2 | CASRGTIPTEQYF | TGCGCCAGCAGGGGGACTATTCCCACCGAGCAGTACTTC
. | TRBJ2-3 | . | TRBV7-9 | CASSHSVADTQYF | TGTGCCAGCAGCCACAGCGTGGCAGATACGCAGTATTTT
few | TRBJ1-1 | . | TRBV28 | CASTEGRNTEAFF | TGTGCCAGCACGGAGGGGAGGAATACTGAAGCTTTCTTT
few | TRBJ2-2 | . | TRBV25-1 | CASSELKNTGELFF | TGTGCCAGCAGTGAATTGAAAAACACCGGGGAGCTGTTTTTT
few | TRBJ1-2 | . | TRBV29-1 | CSGRNRYYGYTF | TGCAGCGGACGCAACCGGTACTATGGCTACACCTTC
many | TRBJ1-5 | . | TRBV7-8 | CASSSGGQLNQPQHF | TGTGCCAGCAGCTCAGGAGGACAACTCAATCAGCCCCAGCATTTT
few | TRBJ2-1 | . | TRBV7-2 | CASSLYARGNNEQFF | TGTGCCAGCAGCTTATATGCCAGGGGAAACAATGAGCAGTTCTTC
few | TRBJ2-5 | . | TRBV11-2 | CASSLAGQRQETQYF | TGTGCCAGCAGCTTAGCGGGGCAGAGGCAAGAGACCCAGTACTTC
few | TRBJ2-1 | TRBD2 | TRBV4-1 | CASSPTLAGGHNEQFF | TGCGCCAGCAGCCCAACACTAGCGGGGGGCCATAATGAGCAGTTCTTC
. | TRBJ2-2 | . | TRBV10-3 | CAISEQNTGELFF | TGTGCCATCAGTGAACAGAACACCGGGGAGCTGTTTTTT
few | TRBJ2-1 | TRBD2 | TRBV12-3/TRBV12-4 | CASSTASGDEQFF | TGTGCCAGCAGCACCGCGAGCGGGGATGAGCAGTTCTTC